Shown below are 15 T cell receptor beta chains from a single sample sequenced in a study of shared clonotypes between healthy human individuals. Only CD45RO-negative cells positively selected for CCR7 counted as naive CD8 cells, so terminally differentiated effector memory CD45RA+ cells were excluded. Produced via immunoSEQ multiplex PCR; TCRdb's table is partial and in-frame only. The sample has millions of clones, just under 95% seen once. The specimen was naive CD8+ T cells sorted from blood. The receptor set was obtained from a man aged 18-30 years in good health.

J is TRBJ2-3 and V is TRBV6-4; 7 bases match TRBD2. The V gene end was trimmed by 6 bases and the J gene end by 0 bases; junction bases not matched to a gene: 18. Germline values: CDR1 MRHNA, CDR2 SNTAGT. The CDR3 consists of 19 residues. CDR3 amino acids: CASRGHRPSGLSSTDTQYF. CDR3 DNA sequence: TGTGCCAGCAGGGGCCATCGGCCTAGCGGCCTCTCTAGCACAGATACGCAGTATTTT.

The rearrangement uses TRBV10-3 and TRBJ1-1; D may be TRBD1 (5 bases). With 6 bases removed from V and 0 bases from J, the gap between germline ends came to 11 bases. This CDR3 spans 14 amino acids. Germline CDR1 is ENHRY and CDR2 is SYGVKD. The CDR3 nucleotides read TGTGCCATCAGGGGGCAGGGCATGAACACTGAAGCTTTCTTT. It codes for CAIRGQGMNTEAFF.

This chain connects TRBV7-9 to TRBJ2-2; a possible D gene is TRBD2 (6 bases). The V end was cut by 2 bases, the J end by 3 bases, with 10 bases between. Germline V gene sequence: CDR1 SEHNR, CDR2 FQNEAQ (reference sequence). The CDR3 is 15 residues long. CDR3 nucleotide sequence: TGTGCCAGCAGCTTAATCGGGGGTTACACCGGGGAGCTGTTTTTT. It translates to CASSLIGGYTGELFF.

This clone came up once. The J gene is TRBJ1-5, the V gene TRBV2; D gene uncertain. Germline values: CDR1 SNHLY, CDR2 FYNNEI. Trimming stripped 3 bases from V and 0 bases from J, with 12 bases between. The CDR3 sequence is 16 residues long. Here the CDR3 reads CASSEGLEYSNQPQHF. The DNA for the CDR3 is TGTGCCAGCAGTGAGGGCTTAGAGTATAGCAATCAGCCCCAGCATTTT.

The V call is TRBV27, the J call TRBJ2-1; a weak D match, TRBD2 (6 bases). Trimming removed 0 bases from V and 7 bases from J, with 10 bases in between. CDR3 length equals 14 residues. Germline V CDR1 and CDR2: MNHEY, SMNVEV (reference sequence). CDR3 nucleotides: TGTGCCAGCAGTTTATCGACTAGTGGGAATGAGCAGTTCTTC. This codes for CASSLSTSGNEQFF.

The chain recombines TRBV7-9 with TRBJ2-1, with TRBD2 identical over 9 bases. V gave up 0 bases and J gave up 0 bases; unmatched junction bases: 3. The CDR3 extends over 17 amino acids. The germline V gene has CDR1 SEHNR and CDR2 FQNEAQ (reference sequence). The CDR3 DNA sequence: TGTGCCAGCAGCTTAGCCTCTAGCGGGACCTCCTACAATGAGCAGTTCTTC. Translation: CASSLASSGTSYNEQFF.

This chain links TRBV5-1 with TRBJ2-1; TRBD1 matches at 7 bases. The CDR3 sequence is 13 residues long. Germline trimming cut 7 bases from V and 4 bases from J; bases unmatched to any gene: 5. Per the germline V gene, CDR1 is SGHRS and CDR2 is YFSETQ. DNA of the CDR3: TGCGCCAGCGGCACAGGGGAGTACAATGAGCAGTTCTTC. Translating it yields CASGTGEYNEQFF.

The chain carries TRBV19 and TRBJ1-1; the match to TRBD1 covers 11 bases. Per the germline V gene, CDR1 is LNHDA and CDR2 is SQIVND (reference sequence). The CDR3 sequence is 15 residues long. V dropped 10 bases and J dropped 0; count of bases not matched to a gene: 7. The CDR3 loop is CATGQGAVMNTEAFF. In nucleotides, the CDR3 is TGTGCCACCGGACAGGGGGCTGTTATGAACACTGAAGCTTTCTTT. Supplemented by reference TRBV19 and TRBJ1-1, the full variable domain reads DGGITQSPKYLFRKEGQNVTLSCEQNLNHDAMYWYRQDPGQGLRLIYYSQIVNDFQKGDIAEGYSVSREKKESFPLTVTSAQKNPTAFYLCATGQGAVMNTEAFFGQGTRLTVV.

V usage is TRBV7-6 and J usage is TRBJ2-7; 9 positions agree with TRBD1. There are 15 residues in the CDR3. CDR1 SGHVS and CDR2 FNYEAQ come from the germline V gene. V was pared by 5 bases and J by 3 bases, with 8 bases of the junction left unmatched. The CDR3 loop is CASSPGQGARYEQYF. The CDR3 DNA follows: TGTGCCAGCAGCCCGGGACAGGGAGCCCGCTACGAGCAGTACTTC.

In the case of this clone: Other DNA sequences of this sample code for an identical CDR3. CDR3 residues: CASSPTSTDTQYF. The CDR3 DNA sequence: TGTGCCAGCAGCCCGACGAGCACAGATACGCAGTATTTT. The rearrangement links TRBV5-4 to TRBJ2-3; D call uncertain. The CDR3 contains 13 residues. Germline V gives CDR1 SGHNT, CDR2 YYREEE (reference sequence). V gave up 4 bases and J gave up 0 bases, with 6 bases separating them.

The chain is built from TRBV11-2 and TRBJ1-1; 7 bases align to TRBD1. There are 15 residues in the CDR3. The J segment lost 1 base and the V segment lost 5 bases, leaving 7 bases of the junction unmatched. The germline V gene has CDR1 SGHAT and CDR2 FQNNGV. The CDR3 bases are TGTGCCAGCAGCCGAACAGGGGAGGGGAACACTGAAGCTTTCTTT. Its protein is CASSRTGEGNTEAFF.

Remarks on this clone: The sample carries other DNA sequences with the same CDR3. This chain uses TRBV19 with TRBJ2-7; 7 bases line up with TRBD1. Losses at the gene ends were 4 bases for V and 3 bases for J; bases not matched to a gene: 6. CDR3 size: 14 residues. Germline V lookup: CDR1 LNHDA, CDR2 SQIVND (reference sequence). CDR3 residues: CASSKRTGDYEQYF. The CDR3 DNA follows: TGTGCCAGTAGTAAACGGACAGGCGACTACGAGCAGTACTTC.

The rearrangement joins TRBV27 to TRBJ2-3, with 8 bases that match TRBD2. Trimming took 7 bases from V and 3 from J; bases not matched to a gene: 15. The CDR3 extends over 17 amino acids. Germline loops: CDR1 MNHEY, CDR2 SMNVEV (reference sequence). This CDR3 is CASTIARPAGVTDTQYF. The CDR3 DNA reads as TGTGCCAGCACCATAGCCCGACCAGCGGGGGTTACAGATACGCAGTATTTT.

The sample holds one count of this clone. The rearrangement uses TRBV30 and TRBJ2-7; D is ambiguous. Trimming pared 0 bases from V and 0 bases from J, leaving 9 bases between. Germline CDR1 reads GTSNPN; CDR2 reads SVGIG (reference sequence). This CDR3 spans 14 amino acids. Here the CDR3 reads CAWSVSPGSYEQYF. CDR3 nucleotides: TGTGCCTGGAGTGTATCGCCCGGCTCCTACGAGCAGTACTTC.

The chain links TRBV29-1 to TRBJ2-1; TRBD2 matches 7 bases. The length of the CDR3 is 16 residues. From germline, CDR1 is SQVTM and CDR2 ANQGSEA. V shed 6 bases, J shed 0 bases, and the junction held 11 bases outside the gene matches. CDR3 DNA sequence: TGCAGCGTCCACGACGGGAGCGGGGTCTCCTACAATGAGCAGTTCTTC. Its translation is CSVHDGSGVSYNEQFF.